A selection of T cell receptor beta chains follows, all from one sample in a study of T cell responses to AZD1222 COVID-19 vaccine. Only in-frame clones appear in the TCRdb table, and some are missing; sequencing was by immunoSEQ multiplex PCR. The table has 150,000 to 200,000 clones, almost 95% seen once; the top ten hold roughly a tenth. The starting material was peripheral blood, obtained on day 0 of AZD1222 vaccination. Receptor source: an adult in good health. The CDR3 runs from the conserved cysteine through the conserved F or W. The D gene is left open where the match is weak. A clone size is listed for some rows: how often the clone was seen (once, few, many), or a class if it is expanded.

d_call: TRBD2; v_call: TRBV7-9; clone_size: -; j_call: TRBJ2-7; cdr3_nt: TGTGCCAGCAGCCTCACCGGGACTAGCGTTTCCTACGAGCAGTACTTC; cdr3_aa: CASSLTGTSVSYEQYF
d_call: -; v_call: TRBV14; clone_size: -; j_call: TRBJ2-1; cdr3_nt: TGTGCCAGCAGCCAACGGGGTGTGAGCTCCTACAATGAGCAGTTCTTC; cdr3_aa: CASSQRGVSSYNEQFF
d_call: -; v_call: TRBV6-5; clone_size: -; j_call: TRBJ1-2; cdr3_nt: TGTGCCAGCAGTTACCTTAGCCTAGAACTGGGAACCTTC; cdr3_aa: CASSYLSLELGTF
d_call: -; v_call: TRBV19; clone_size: few; j_call: TRBJ1-5; cdr3_nt: TGTGCCAGTAGTATAGTGGCAACTAACGTACAGCCCCAGCATTTT; cdr3_aa: CASSIVATNVQPQHF
d_call: -; v_call: TRBV11-2; clone_size: -; j_call: TRBJ2-7; cdr3_nt: TGTGCCAGCAGCTTAGACGACTACCCTCGAGACGAGCAGTACTTC; cdr3_aa: CASSLDDYPRDEQYF
d_call: -; v_call: TRBV6-2/TRBV6-3; clone_size: -; j_call: TRBJ2-3; cdr3_nt: TGTGCCAGCAGCCCCGCAACTAAGGGCGCGGTAGTGGGAGATACGCAGTATTTT; cdr3_aa: CASSPATKGAVVGDTQYF
d_call: TRBD2; v_call: TRBV19; clone_size: -; j_call: TRBJ2-7; cdr3_nt: TGTGCCAGTAGACTAGCGGGAGCACACGAGCAGTACTTC; cdr3_aa: CASRLAGAHEQYF
d_call: -; v_call: TRBV27; clone_size: -; j_call: TRBJ1-2; cdr3_nt: TGTGCCAGCAGTTCCAGGGAGCTGAACTATGGCTACACCTTC; cdr3_aa: CASSSRELNYGYTF
d_call: -; v_call: TRBV4-1; clone_size: once; j_call: TRBJ1-4; cdr3_nt: TGCGCCAGCAGCCTCACATACACCGCAACTAATGAAAAACTGTTTTTT; cdr3_aa: CASSLTYTATNEKLFF
d_call: -; v_call: TRBV6-5; clone_size: -; j_call: TRBJ2-2; cdr3_nt: TGTGCCAGCAGTTACTCGAGTGGGGCGAGCGGGGAGCTGTTTTTT; cdr3_aa: CASSYSSGASGELFF
d_call: -; v_call: TRBV14; clone_size: -; j_call: TRBJ1-1; cdr3_nt: TGTGCCAGCAGCCCCTCTTCGGGGAGACTAAACACTGAAGCTTTCTTT; cdr3_aa: CASSPSSGRLNTEAFF
d_call: -; v_call: TRBV7-9; clone_size: -; j_call: TRBJ1-1; cdr3_nt: TGTGCCAGCAGCTTATGGTCCGCAGCTATGAACACTGAAGCTTTCTTT; cdr3_aa: CASSLWSAAMNTEAFF
d_call: TRBD2; v_call: TRBV19; clone_size: -; j_call: TRBJ2-1; cdr3_nt: TGTGCCAGTAGGACTAGCGGGAGAGGTTGGGCAGACAATGAGCAGTTCTTC; cdr3_aa: CASRTSGRGWADNEQFF
d_call: -; v_call: TRBV3-1/TRBV3-2; clone_size: -; j_call: TRBJ2-1; cdr3_nt: TGTGCCAGCAGCCAAGATCCGGTTGGGTACAATGAGCAGTTCTTC; cdr3_aa: CASSQDPVGYNEQFF
d_call: -; v_call: TRBV9; clone_size: -; j_call: TRBJ2-7; cdr3_nt: TGTGCCAGCAGCGTAGGGGCTGGGACCACCTACGAGCAGTACTTC; cdr3_aa: CASSVGAGTTYEQYF
d_call: -; v_call: TRBV6-5; clone_size: -; j_call: TRBJ1-2; cdr3_nt: TGTGCCAGCAGTTACTCGACAGGCCTGGATGGCTACACCTTC; cdr3_aa: CASSYSTGLDGYTF
d_call: TRBD1; v_call: TRBV29-1; clone_size: -; j_call: TRBJ1-2; cdr3_nt: TGCAGCGTAAGGACAGGGGGCGGCTATGGCTACACCTTC; cdr3_aa: CSVRTGGGYGYTF
d_call: TRBD2; v_call: TRBV7-8; clone_size: -; j_call: TRBJ2-1; cdr3_nt: TGTGCCAGCAGTAAAGGACTAGCGTACAATGAGCAGTTCTTC; cdr3_aa: CASSKGLAYNEQFF
d_call: -; v_call: TRBV20-1; clone_size: -; j_call: TRBJ2-5; cdr3_nt: TGCAGTGCTAGTTTTGGGGGGATGGGGGGGACCCAGTACTTC; cdr3_aa: CSASFGGMGGTQYF
d_call: TRBD2; v_call: TRBV11-3; clone_size: -; j_call: TRBJ2-2; cdr3_nt: TGTGCCAGCAGCCCCGGACTAGTCAACACCGGGGAGCTGTTTTTT; cdr3_aa: CASSPGLVNTGELFF
d_call: -; v_call: TRBV14; clone_size: -; j_call: TRBJ2-2; cdr3_nt: TGTGCCAGCAGCCAACAGGGAACCGGGGAGCTGTTTTTT; cdr3_aa: CASSQQGTGELFF
d_call: -; v_call: TRBV11-2; clone_size: -; j_call: TRBJ2-1; cdr3_nt: TGTGCCAGCAGTCACCCAGCAGGCCATGAGCAGTTCTTC; cdr3_aa: CASSHPAGHEQFF
d_call: -; v_call: TRBV4-3; clone_size: -; j_call: TRBJ2-5; cdr3_nt: TGCGCCAGCAGTGGTATACTGGGAGAGACCCAGTACTTC; cdr3_aa: CASSGILGETQYF
d_call: TRBD1; v_call: TRBV6-5; clone_size: -; j_call: TRBJ1-5; cdr3_nt: TGTGCCAGCAGTTACGGGGGACAGAGTAATCAGCCCCAGCATTTT; cdr3_aa: CASSYGGQSNQPQHF
d_call: TRBD2; v_call: TRBV9; clone_size: -; j_call: TRBJ2-7; cdr3_nt: TGTGCCAGCAGCGCAGATGGAGCGGGAGTTTCCTACGAGCAGTACTTC; cdr3_aa: CASSADGAGVSYEQYF
d_call: TRBD1; v_call: TRBV2; clone_size: -; j_call: TRBJ1-2; cdr3_nt: TGTGCCAGCAGTGGAGAAGAGGGGGCCTATGGCTACACCTTC; cdr3_aa: CASSGEEGAYGYTF
d_call: -; v_call: TRBV5-1; clone_size: -; j_call: TRBJ2-7; cdr3_nt: TGCGCCAGCAGCTTGCGGTCCGCAGGGACATACGAGCAGTACTTC; cdr3_aa: CASSLRSAGTYEQYF
d_call: -; v_call: TRBV6-5; clone_size: -; j_call: TRBJ1-2; cdr3_nt: TGTGCCAGCAGTTATCTTGGGCTTAATGGCTACACCTTC; cdr3_aa: CASSYLGLNGYTF
d_call: -; v_call: TRBV6-5; clone_size: -; j_call: TRBJ2-6; cdr3_nt: TGTGCCAGCAGTCAGTCTGGGGCCAACGTCCTGACTTTC; cdr3_aa: CASSQSGANVLTF
d_call: TRBD2; v_call: TRBV9; clone_size: once; j_call: TRBJ2-1; cdr3_nt: TGTGCCAGCAGCGTAAGGGCGGGAGCTTCCTACAATGAGCAGTTCTTC; cdr3_aa: CASSVRAGASYNEQFF
d_call: -; v_call: TRBV27; clone_size: -; j_call: TRBJ2-1; cdr3_nt: TGTGCCAGCAGTTTGCGGGTCGGAAGCTACAATGAGCAGTTCTTC; cdr3_aa: CASSLRVGSYNEQFF
d_call: -; v_call: TRBV19; clone_size: -; j_call: TRBJ2-1; cdr3_nt: TGTGCCAGTAGTATACTGCGGAATGAGCAGTTCTTC; cdr3_aa: CASSILRNEQFF
d_call: TRBD1; v_call: TRBV3-1/TRBV3-2; clone_size: -; j_call: TRBJ1-5; cdr3_nt: TGTGCCAGCAGCCAAGCAGGGGGCCGGGGCAATCAGCCCCAGCATTTT; cdr3_aa: CASSQAGGRGNQPQHF
d_call: TRBD2; v_call: TRBV30; clone_size: once; j_call: TRBJ2-7; cdr3_nt: TGTGCCTGGGAGCCGGAACTAGCGGATTTCTACGAGCAGTACTTC; cdr3_aa: CAWEPELADFYEQYF
d_call: TRBD1; v_call: TRBV7-2; clone_size: -; j_call: TRBJ2-1; cdr3_nt: TGTGCCAGCAGCTCGCTCGGACAGGGGATATACAATGAGCAGTTCTTC; cdr3_aa: CASSSLGQGIYNEQFF
d_call: -; v_call: TRBV28; clone_size: few; j_call: TRBJ2-2; cdr3_nt: TGTGCCAGCAGTTACACCGGGGAGCTGTTTTTT; cdr3_aa: CASSYTGELFF
d_call: -; v_call: TRBV11-2; clone_size: -; j_call: TRBJ1-4; cdr3_nt: TGTGCCAGCGGCCATGGGGGTCATGAAAAACTGTTTTTT; cdr3_aa: CASGHGGHEKLFF
d_call: -; v_call: TRBV4-1; clone_size: -; j_call: TRBJ2-1; cdr3_nt: TGCGCCAGCAGCCATACCACCGGGAGTGGTAGTGAGCAGTTCTTC; cdr3_aa: CASSHTTGSGSEQFF
d_call: -; v_call: TRBV28; clone_size: -; j_call: TRBJ1-3; cdr3_nt: TGTGCCAGCAGAGACGGAGGCCAAGGAAACACCATATATTTT; cdr3_aa: CASRDGGQGNTIYF
d_call: -; v_call: TRBV24-1; clone_size: -; j_call: TRBJ1-1; cdr3_nt: TGTGCCACCAGTGATCCATCCAGGGTAGGTGAAGCTTTCTTT; cdr3_aa: CATSDPSRVGEAFF
d_call: -; v_call: TRBV15; clone_size: -; j_call: TRBJ2-7; cdr3_nt: TGTGCCACCTCTTATTTGGATTCCATCAGGGAGCAGTACTTC; cdr3_aa: CATSYLDSIREQYF
d_call: TRBD1; v_call: TRBV6-5; clone_size: -; j_call: TRBJ2-7; cdr3_nt: TGTGCCAGCAGTTCAAGTGGACAGGTGGCCTATCGCGAGCAGTACTTC; cdr3_aa: CASSSSGQVAYREQYF
d_call: -; v_call: TRBV4-2; clone_size: -; j_call: TRBJ1-2; cdr3_nt: TGTGCCAGCAGCCAAGGGCAGGGGTTCTTCACCTTC; cdr3_aa: CASSQGQGFFTF
d_call: TRBD1; v_call: TRBV2; clone_size: -; j_call: TRBJ1-3; cdr3_nt: TGTGCCAGCTGGGGAGGGGGCTCCTCTGGAAACACCATATATTTT; cdr3_aa: CASWGGGSSGNTIYF
d_call: -; v_call: TRBV6-1; clone_size: -; j_call: TRBJ1-6; cdr3_nt: TGTGCCAGCAGTGAATTAGGGTCCGCTAATTCACCCCTCCACTTT; cdr3_aa: CASSELGSANSPLHF
d_call: TRBD1; v_call: TRBV5-1; clone_size: -; j_call: TRBJ1-6; cdr3_nt: TGCGCCAGCAGCCCCCGGGACAGGGTAAATTCACCCCTCCACTTT; cdr3_aa: CASSPRDRVNSPLHF
d_call: TRBD2; v_call: TRBV9; clone_size: -; j_call: TRBJ2-1; cdr3_nt: TGTGCCAGCAGCGTAGAGCCCAGGGCTAGCGGGAGGAACAATGAGCAGTTCTTC; cdr3_aa: CASSVEPRASGRNNEQFF
d_call: -; v_call: TRBV19; clone_size: -; j_call: TRBJ2-7; cdr3_nt: TGTGCCAGTAGTGCTCGGGACGGGACCTACGAGCAGTACTTC; cdr3_aa: CASSARDGTYEQYF
d_call: TRBD2; v_call: TRBV2; clone_size: -; j_call: TRBJ2-1; cdr3_nt: TGTGCCAGCAGTGCCCGGGCGCCGGGGACAGCGGGACTAGCGGGACACTTCTTC; cdr3_aa: CASSARAPGTAGLAGHFF
d_call: -; v_call: TRBV7-8; clone_size: -; j_call: TRBJ2-1; cdr3_nt: TGTGCCAGCAGCTTAGGCTTTTACAATGAGCAGTTCTTC; cdr3_aa: CASSLGFYNEQFF
d_call: TRBD1; v_call: TRBV5-1; clone_size: -; j_call: TRBJ2-1; cdr3_nt: TGCGCCAGCAGCTTGGCGGTAGGGGGCAGGGGCAATGAGCAGTTCTTC; cdr3_aa: CASSLAVGGRGNEQFF
d_call: -; v_call: TRBV9; clone_size: -; j_call: TRBJ1-1; cdr3_nt: TGTGCCAGCAGCGTTAGCCAAACCAACACTGAAGCTTTCTTT; cdr3_aa: CASSVSQTNTEAFF
d_call: -; v_call: TRBV28; clone_size: -; j_call: TRBJ1-2; cdr3_nt: TGTGCCAGCAGCCCGGACAGCTATGGCTACACCTTC; cdr3_aa: CASSPDSYGYTF
d_call: -; v_call: TRBV13; clone_size: -; j_call: TRBJ2-5; cdr3_nt: TGTGCCAGCAGCTTAGGACGGAACCAAGAGACCCAGTACTTC; cdr3_aa: CASSLGRNQETQYF
d_call: -; v_call: TRBV6-5; clone_size: -; j_call: TRBJ1-2; cdr3_nt: TGTGCCAGCAGCAGGACAAGGGGTGACTATGGCTACACCTTC; cdr3_aa: CASSRTRGDYGYTF